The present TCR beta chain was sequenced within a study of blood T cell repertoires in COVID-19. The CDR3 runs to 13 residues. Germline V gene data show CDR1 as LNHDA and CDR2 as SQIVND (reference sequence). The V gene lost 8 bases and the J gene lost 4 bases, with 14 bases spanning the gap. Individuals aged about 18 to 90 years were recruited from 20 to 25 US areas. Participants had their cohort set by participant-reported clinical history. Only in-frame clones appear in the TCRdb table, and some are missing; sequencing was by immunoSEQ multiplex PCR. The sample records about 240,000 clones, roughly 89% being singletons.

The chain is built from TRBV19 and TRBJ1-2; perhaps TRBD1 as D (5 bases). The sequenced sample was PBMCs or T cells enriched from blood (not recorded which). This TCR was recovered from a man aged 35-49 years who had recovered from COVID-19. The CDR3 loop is CASAGVGVYGYTF. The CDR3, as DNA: TGTGCCAGTGCAGGAGTAGGGGTCTATGGCTACACCTTC.